The source of this TCR beta chain is a study of identical twins. Study-wide results and limits: Insertions ran lower in abundant cord blood beta clonotypes, though not in memory repertoires. Researchers reported weaker excess twin sharing in beta out-of-frame sequences. Models predicted less out-of-frame TCR alpha sharing in monozygotic twins than was found.

The CDR3 is 12 amino acids. V gave up 6 bases and J gave up 14 bases, with 17 bases separating them. TCRdb redid the calling of the 5' RACE reads with MiXCR, one entry per CDR3 protein. The sample records 1,800,000 or so distinct CDR3 sequences, around 33% being singletons. For this clonotype: Its antigen is currently unknown.

Material for sequencing was cord blood. This chain joins TRBV12-3 or TRBV12-4 and TRBJ2-1, with D perhaps matching TRBD2 (6 bases). This TCR was recovered from a newborn girl in good health. Here the CDR3 reads CASSRGLRAEFF. CDR3 coding DNA: TGTGCCAGCAGCCGGGGACTGCGAGCAGAGTTCTTC.